This TCR beta chain was found in a study of blood T cell repertoires in COVID-19. The CDR3 has 11 residues. Per germline, CDR1 ENHRY and CDR2 SYGVKD. V was shortened by 6 bases and J by 4 bases, with 4 bases between the two germline ends. Under the authors' procedure: By means of reference gene primer amplification, nucleated cell counts were estimated. The table came from immunoSEQ multiplex PCR; TCRdb's copy has only in-frame clones and leaves some out. V and J calls plus clone size are reproduced from that table; the DNA served to infer D and trimming. This table holds some 230,000 clones, 65% to 85% found once.

The chain uses TRBV10-3 and TRBJ2-1; no clear D gene. Sequenced sample: peripheral blood. The clonotype originates from a woman aged 55-75 years with acute or convalescent COVID-19. The CDR3 here is CAIRRYNEQFF. CDR3 DNA sequence: TGTGCCATCAGGAGATACAATGAGCAGTTCTTC.